In this sample, the clone carrying this TCR beta chain turned up a few times. Its specificity is not known. V was clipped by 4 bases and J by 2 bases, with 15 bases between them. CDR3 length: 16 amino acids. Germline CDR1 SGHTA, CDR2 FQGTGA. TCRdb itself ran the 5' RACE reads through MiXCR, one entry per CDR3 protein. This sample carries more than 450,000 distinct CDR3 sequences, 21% of them seen once, and the ten largest clones take roughly a sixth. This sample is drawn from a study of T cells after yellow fever vaccination. Study overall: Preparation used SMART-Seq v4 Ultra Low Input for the low-cell-number fractions.

Study observations and caveats: Subsequent booster samples again held most clones from primary vaccination (96% CD4, 85% to 90% CD8).

This receptor was taken from a man aged 18-30 years who received the YFV17D yellow fever vaccine. The chain is built from TRBV7-3 and TRBJ2-1; no reliable D call. The sequenced sample was PBMCs, obtained 21 days after the first yellow fever vaccination. The CDR3 loop is CASSSGSGLAYNEQFF. The CDR3 DNA reads as TGTGCCAGCAGCTCGGGTTCCGGTCTCGCCTACAATGAGCAGTTCTTC.